Presented here are 17 T cell receptor beta chains from one specimen sequenced in a study of control samples from healthy donors and cancer patients (dated by TCRdb to 2019 to 2021). The library was obtained by the immunoSEQ multiplex PCR assay. The table was pulled from immuneACCESS by TCRdb, which kept in-frame rearrangements only. Such tables lose some clones; where checked, under half of the loss comes from unresolved V genes, and the rest has no known cause. Within this sample are about 44,000 clones, with 80% to 90% of them counted one time only. Roughly 10% of the sample goes to the ten largest clones. The sample taken for sequencing was PBMCs. Receptors were obtained from a woman aged 55-70 years with lung cancer.

This clone was found once. The V gene is TRBV30, the J gene TRBJ2-2; maybe TRBD2 (5 bases). CDR1 and CDR2 (germline): GTSNPN, SVGIG (reference sequence). Trimming removed 4 bases at V and 4 bases at J, with 16 bases between. The CDR3 totals 15 residues. The CDR3 spells CAWNRGRTLTGELFF. CDR3 sequence (DNA): TGTGCCTGGAATCGGGGAAGAACCCTCACCGGGGAGCTGTTTTTT.

The rearrangement uses TRBV5-6 and TRBJ2-1, with 12 bases matching TRBD2. The junction had 14 bases not matched to a gene; V was cut back by 4 bases and J by 6 bases. Per the germline V gene, CDR1 is SGHDT and CDR2 is YYEEEE. The CDR3 consists of 18 residues. CDR3 in amino acids: CASSLMTSGSTIRNEQFF. The CDR3 DNA sequence: TGTGCCAGCAGCCTGATGACTAGCGGGAGTACAATTCGCAATGAGCAGTTCTTC.

The V and J genes are TRBV21-1 and TRBJ1-1. TRBV21-1 is assigned pseudogene status. This CDR3 comprises 16 residues. The CDR3 region has the DNA TGTGCCAGCAGCAAAGCGCAGGAGGGGTCTAACACTGAAGCTTTCTTT. This sequence encodes CASSKAQEGSNTEAFF.

The rearrangement joins TRBV7-2 to TRBJ1-5, with D hard to call. The germline gives CDR1 SGHTA, CDR2 FQGNSA. Trimming removed 9 bases at V and 0 bases at J, with 9 bases between. The CDR3 extends over 13 amino acids. The CDR3 coding sequence is TGTGCCAGTTCAACGGCTAGCAATCAGCCCCAGCATTTT. Its translation: CASSTASNQPQHF.

The chain has TRBV24-1 and TRBJ1-1; D is unresolved. Trimming cost V 4 bases and J 5 bases, with 16 bases left between them. CDR1 and CDR2 (germline): KGHDR, SFDVKD. This CDR3 has 15 residues. The DNA of the CDR3 is TGTGCCACCAGTGACAACGGGCCACGACAAACTGAAGCTTTCTTT. Residues: CATSDNGPRQTEAFF.

The J gene is TRBJ1-2, the V gene TRBV7-9; D is uncertain. Trimming shortened V by 4 bases and J by 4 bases, and 13 bases separated the two germline ends. The CDR3 sequence is 14 residues long. Germline V gene sequence: CDR1 SEHNR, CDR2 FQNEAQ (reference sequence). The CDR3 DNA sequence: TGTGCCAGCAGCTCAGCGGGAGTAAGCTATGGCTACACCTTC. This sequence encodes CASSSAGVSYGYTF.

This clone was seen a single time. The chain has TRBV27 and TRBJ1-1; tentatively, D is TRBD1 (6 bases). The CDR3 sequence is 14 residues long. V lost 5 bases, J lost 5 bases, and 15 bases lay in between. The germline gives CDR1 MNHEY, CDR2 SMNVEV (reference sequence). CDR3 in amino acids: CASSPRGGWTEAFF. CDR3 bases: TGTGCCAGCAGTCCACGAGGGGGGTGGACTGAAGCTTTCTTT.

CDR3 protein: CASSLRPSGEPQHF. In nucleotides, the CDR3 is TGTGCCAGCAGTTTAAGGCCGAGTGGGGAGCCCCAGCATTTT. This chain uses TRBV28 with TRBJ1-5, with D unresolved. The germline V and J ends were trimmed by 2 bases and 8 bases, with 13 bases remaining between them. The CDR3 is made up of 14 amino acids. Per the germline V gene, CDR1 is MDHEN and CDR2 is SYDVKM.

This chain links TRBV5-1 with TRBJ1-1, with 10 positions matching TRBD1. Germline CDR1 reads SGHRS; CDR2 reads YFSETQ. This CDR3 comprises 15 residues. V was clipped by 4 bases and J by 5 bases; unmatched bases: 8. The CDR3 loop is CASSTKPGQGTEAFF. CDR3 coding DNA: TGCGCCAGCAGCACCAAACCGGGACAGGGGACTGAAGCTTTCTTT.

This sequence joins TRBV11-2 and TRBJ1-6, with D unclear. The V and J ends lost 2 bases and 8 bases respectively, with 10 bases between them. The CDR3 extends over 14 amino acids. CDR1 SGHAT and CDR2 FQNNGV come from the germline V gene. CDR3 sequence: CASSLYRDHSPLHF. The CDR3 nucleotides read TGTGCCAGCAGCTTATATCGCGACCATTCACCCCTCCACTTT. Full variable domain (remainder filled in from reference TRBV11-2 and TRBJ1-6): EAGVAQSPRYKIIEKRQSVAFWCNPISGHATLYWYQQILGQGPKLLIQFQNNGVVDDSQLPKDRFSAERLKGVDSTLKIQPAKLEDSAVYLCASSLYRDHSPLHFGNGTRLTVT.

V is TRBV7-9 and J is TRBJ1-3; D is unresolved. V lost 4 bases and J 0 bases, leaving 10 bases between the germline ends. Germline values: CDR1 SEHNR, CDR2 FQNEAQ (reference sequence). The CDR3 is 15 residues long. This CDR3 reads CASSSPRSSGNTIYF. The CDR3 DNA reads TGTGCCAGCAGCTCCCCTAGGAGCTCTGGAAACACCATATATTTT.

The V and J genes are TRBV4-3 and TRBJ2-5; 9 positions agree with TRBD2. V lost 0 bases to trimming and J lost 5 bases; unmatched junction nucleotides: 4. The CDR3 has 15 amino acids. The germline CDR1 and CDR2 sequences are LGHNA and YSLEER. DNA for the CDR3: TGCGCCAGCAGCCAAGAACTAGCGGGCGGGGAGACCCAGTACTTC. It codes for CASSQELAGGETQYF.

This chain uses TRBV6-5 with TRBJ2-5; 8 bases align to TRBD1. The germline gives CDR1 MNHEY, CDR2 SVGAGI. The CDR3 spans 14 residues. Unmatched junction bases numbered 6, after V lost 2 bases and J lost 7 bases. In DNA form, the CDR3 reads TGTGCCAGCAGTTACCCGACAGGGGCCGGGACCCAGTACTTC. It specifies CASSYPTGAGTQYF.

The CDR3 here is CASSGGNTGELFF. The CDR3 coding sequence is TGTGCCAGCAGTGGCGGGAACACCGGGGAGCTGTTTTTT. This sequence joins TRBV2 and TRBJ2-2, with D uncertain. V lost 4 bases and J 1 base, leaving 4 bases between the germline ends. This CDR3 contains 13 residues. Germline V lookup: CDR1 SNHLY, CDR2 FYNNEI.

V and J are TRBV5-1 and TRBJ2-3; no definite D call. Germline-derived CDR1 and CDR2 are SGHRS and YFSETQ. The germline V and J ends were trimmed by 0 bases and 2 bases, with 7 bases remaining between them. This CDR3 has 14 residues. The CDR3 loop is CASSLEISTDTQYF. DNA of the CDR3: TGCGCCAGCAGCTTGGAGATCTCCACAGATACGCAGTATTTT.

CDR3 amino acids: CASGVANTDTQYF. The CDR3 DNA reads as TGTGCCAGCGGAGTAGCGAACACAGATACGCAGTATTTT. V gene TRBV2 combines with J gene TRBJ2-3, with D maybe TRBD2 (5 bases). The CDR3 runs to 13 residues. Between the trimmed V and J ends, which lost 8 bases and 2 bases, there was a span of 11 bases. Germline assignment: CDR1 SNHLY and CDR2 FYNNEI.

The gene calls are TRBV7-3 and TRBJ2-2; D unclear. The CDR3 totals 13 residues. Germline values: CDR1 SGHTA, CDR2 FQGTGA. V lost 5 bases and J lost 1, with 5 bases in between. The CDR3: CASSAENTGELFF. CDR3 in DNA: TGTGCCAGCAGCGCTGAGAACACCGGGGAGCTGTTTTTT.